The T cell receptor (beta chain) described here comes from a study of regulatory T cells in long-lasting Graves disease. As to time point: newly diagnosed GD, antithyroid drugs for less than 3 months. Making the TCR library involved RNA that had been extracted from PBMCs. In its sample, this clonotype was seen a few times. The CDR3 loop spans 17 amino acids. V lost 2 bases and J lost 2; bases outside the gene matches: 7. With iRepertoire HTBI primers and Arm-PCR of CDR3 regions, TCR beta libraries were built. One entry per CDR3 protein results from TCRdb running MiXCR on the multiplex PCR reads. The profile covers some 500,000 distinct CDR3 sequences, with more than 15% appearing a single time and approximately 25% taken by the ten largest. These data also formed part of another study, on T cells in Graves' hyperthyroidism and ophthalmopathy.

This receptor was taken from a woman aged 40-60 years with Graves disease. The genes are TRBV12-3 or TRBV12-4 and TRBJ2-3, with TRBD2 matching 10 bases. The sequencing here drew on peripheral blood mononuclear cells (PBMCs), taken at new diagnosis, from a patient treated with antithyroid drugs. For the CDR3, the DNA is TGTGCCAGCAGTTTAATCGTAGCGGGGGGTTTCACAGATACGCAGTATTTT. Translated, it gives CASSLIVAGGFTDTQYF.